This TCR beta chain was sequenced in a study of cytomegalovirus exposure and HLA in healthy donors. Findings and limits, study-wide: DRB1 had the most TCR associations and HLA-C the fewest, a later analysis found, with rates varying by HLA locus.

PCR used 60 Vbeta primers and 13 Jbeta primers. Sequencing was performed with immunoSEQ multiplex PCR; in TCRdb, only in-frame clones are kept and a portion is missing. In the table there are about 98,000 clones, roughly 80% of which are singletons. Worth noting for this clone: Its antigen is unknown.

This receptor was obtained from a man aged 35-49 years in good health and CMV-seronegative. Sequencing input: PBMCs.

CDR3 DNA: TGTGCCAGCAGCACCCGACAGAAAAACTATGGCTACACCTTC. Translated: CASSTRQKNYGYTF. The genes are TRBV5-6 and TRBJ1-2, with D tentatively TRBD1 (5 bases). V shed 4 bases and J shed 2 bases, with 12 bases lying between them. Germline CDR1 reads SGHDT; CDR2 reads YYEEEE. This CDR3 is built from 14 residues. Full variable domain (remainder filled in from reference TRBV5-6 and TRBJ1-2): DAGVTQSPTHLIKTRGQQVTLRCSPKSGHDTVSWYQQALGQGPQFIFQYYEEEERQRGNFPDRFSGHQFPNYSSELNVNALLLGDSALYLCASSTRQKNYGYTFGSGTRLTVV.